This T cell receptor beta chain is drawn from a study of CD8+ T cells in alopecia areata. Findings of the study overall: The study found higher clonality in lesional than normal scalp, especially in alopecia totalis/universalis. Normal skin's resident alphabeta T cells are sequenced alongside lesional scalp T cells. Between patients, shared TCR sequences were less clear than in mice. This was possibly due in part to HLA diversity in the patient population.

Sorted out of PBMCs were CD4+ T cells and CD8+ T cells. In each case, RNA was isolated and then reverse transcribed into cDNA as the sequencing template. The assay was immunoSEQ multiplex PCR, and TCRdb's table has in-frame clones only and misses some. The sample has 100,000 to 150,000 clones; approximately 47% are singletons. For this clone: The antigen remains undetermined.

The CDR3 extends over 15 amino acids. V was clipped by 6 bases and J by 0 bases, with 9 bases between them. The germline gives CDR1 MNHEY, CDR2 SMNVEV (reference sequence). The chain couples TRBV27 to TRBJ1-6, with D tentatively TRBD1 (5 bases). This clonotype originated in a human donor with alopecia areata. Sequences were obtained from NKG2D-low CD8+ T cells sorted from blood. The CDR3 nucleotides are TGTGCCAGCAGGGTCGGGGGCTCCTATAATTCACCCCTCCACTTT. Its translation is CASRVGGSYNSPLHF.